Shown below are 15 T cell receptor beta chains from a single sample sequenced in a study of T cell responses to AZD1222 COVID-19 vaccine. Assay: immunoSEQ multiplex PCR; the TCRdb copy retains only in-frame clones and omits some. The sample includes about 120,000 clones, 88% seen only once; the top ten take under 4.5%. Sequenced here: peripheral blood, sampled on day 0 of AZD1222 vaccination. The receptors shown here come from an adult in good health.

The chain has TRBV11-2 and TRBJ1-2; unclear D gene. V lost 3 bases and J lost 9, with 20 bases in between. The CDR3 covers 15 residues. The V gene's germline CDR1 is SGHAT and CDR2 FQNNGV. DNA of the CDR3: TGTGCCAGCAGCTTTCTCTCTTTCCAGGAATCCAGCTACACCTTC. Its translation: CASSFLSFQESSYTF.

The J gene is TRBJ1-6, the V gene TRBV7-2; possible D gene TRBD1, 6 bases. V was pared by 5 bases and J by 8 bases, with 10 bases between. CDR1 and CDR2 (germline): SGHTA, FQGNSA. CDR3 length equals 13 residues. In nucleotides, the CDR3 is TGTGCCAGCAGCCGGACAGTTTATTCACCCCTCCACTTT. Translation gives CASSRTVYSPLHF.

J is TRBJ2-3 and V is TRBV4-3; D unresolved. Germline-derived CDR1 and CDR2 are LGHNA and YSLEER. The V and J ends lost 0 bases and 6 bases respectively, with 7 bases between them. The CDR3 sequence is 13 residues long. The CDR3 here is CASSQELRDTQYF. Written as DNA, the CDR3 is TGCGCCAGCAGCCAAGAGCTCCGGGATACGCAGTATTTT.

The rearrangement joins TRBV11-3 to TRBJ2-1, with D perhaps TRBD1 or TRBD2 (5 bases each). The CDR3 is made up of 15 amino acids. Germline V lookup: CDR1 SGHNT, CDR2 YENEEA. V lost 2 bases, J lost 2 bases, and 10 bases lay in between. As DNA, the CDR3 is TGTGCCAGCAGCTTATGGCAGGGACCCTACAATGAGCAGTTCTTC. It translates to CASSLWQGPYNEQFF.

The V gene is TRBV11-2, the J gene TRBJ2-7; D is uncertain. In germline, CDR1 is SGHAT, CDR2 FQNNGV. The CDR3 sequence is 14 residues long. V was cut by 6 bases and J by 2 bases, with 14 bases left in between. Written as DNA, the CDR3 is TGTGCCAGCAGACGGACCTCCGAGCCCTACGAGCAGTACTTC. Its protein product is CASRRTSEPYEQYF.

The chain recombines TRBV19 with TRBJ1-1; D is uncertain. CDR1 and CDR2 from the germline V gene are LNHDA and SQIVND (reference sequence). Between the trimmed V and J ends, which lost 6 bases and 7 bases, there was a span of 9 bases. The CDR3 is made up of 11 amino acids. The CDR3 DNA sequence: TGTGCCAGTAGGTCAGAGGTTGAAGCTTTCTTT. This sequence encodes CASRSEVEAFF.

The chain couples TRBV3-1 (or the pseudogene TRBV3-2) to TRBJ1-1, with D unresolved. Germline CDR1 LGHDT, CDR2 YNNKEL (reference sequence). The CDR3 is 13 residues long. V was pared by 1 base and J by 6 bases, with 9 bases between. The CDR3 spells CASSQGGLPEAFF. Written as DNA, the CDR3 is TGTGCCAGCAGCCAAGGAGGGCTCCCTGAAGCTTTCTTT.

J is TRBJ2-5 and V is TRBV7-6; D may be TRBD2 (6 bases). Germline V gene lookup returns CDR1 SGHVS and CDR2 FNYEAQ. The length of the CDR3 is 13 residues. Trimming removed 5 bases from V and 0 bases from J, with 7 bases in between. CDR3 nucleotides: TGTGCCAGCAGCGGGGACTACCAAGAGACCCAGTACTTC. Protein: CASSGDYQETQYF.

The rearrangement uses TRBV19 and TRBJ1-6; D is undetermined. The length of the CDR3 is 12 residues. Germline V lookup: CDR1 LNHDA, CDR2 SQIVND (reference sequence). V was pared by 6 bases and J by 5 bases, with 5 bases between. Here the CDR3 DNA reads TGTGCCAGTAGAAACGATAATTCACCCCTCCACTTT. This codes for CASRNDNSPLHF.

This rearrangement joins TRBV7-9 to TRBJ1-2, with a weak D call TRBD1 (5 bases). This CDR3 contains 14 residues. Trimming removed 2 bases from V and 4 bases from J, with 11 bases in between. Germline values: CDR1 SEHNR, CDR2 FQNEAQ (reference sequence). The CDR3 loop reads CASSLSGGSYGYTF. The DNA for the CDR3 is TGTGCCAGCAGCTTATCCGGGGGAAGCTATGGCTACACCTTC.

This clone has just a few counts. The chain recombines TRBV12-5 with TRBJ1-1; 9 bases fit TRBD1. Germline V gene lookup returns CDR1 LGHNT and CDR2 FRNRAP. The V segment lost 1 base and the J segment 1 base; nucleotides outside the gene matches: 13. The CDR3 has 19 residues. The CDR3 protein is CASGLDPSGTGRPNTEAFF. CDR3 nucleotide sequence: TGTGCTAGTGGTTTGGACCCTTCCGGGACAGGGAGGCCGAACACTGAAGCTTTCTTT.

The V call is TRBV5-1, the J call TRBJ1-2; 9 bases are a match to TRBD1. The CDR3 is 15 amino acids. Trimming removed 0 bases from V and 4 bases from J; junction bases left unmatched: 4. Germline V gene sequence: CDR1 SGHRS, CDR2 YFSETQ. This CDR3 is CASSLVTGGAYGYTF. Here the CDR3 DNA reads TGCGCCAGCAGCTTGGTTACAGGGGGCGCCTATGGCTACACCTTC.

The CDR3 DNA follows: TGCGCCAGCAGCGTCGGGACTAGCGGGGGCGCTTACAATGAGCAGTTCTTC. It codes for CASSVGTSGGAYNEQFF. The gene calls are TRBV5-1 and TRBJ2-1, with 14 bases that match TRBD2. The germline CDR1 and CDR2 sequences are SGHRS and YFSETQ. This CDR3 has 17 amino acids. The ends lost 4 bases at V and 4 bases at J; junction bases unmatched: 7.

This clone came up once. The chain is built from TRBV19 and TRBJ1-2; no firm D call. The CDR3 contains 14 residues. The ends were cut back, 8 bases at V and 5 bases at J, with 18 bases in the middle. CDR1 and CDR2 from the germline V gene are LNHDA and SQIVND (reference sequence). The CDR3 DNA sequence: TGTGCCAGTGGGGAAGGGTTAGGAGGGTATGGCTACACCTTC. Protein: CASGEGLGGYGYTF.

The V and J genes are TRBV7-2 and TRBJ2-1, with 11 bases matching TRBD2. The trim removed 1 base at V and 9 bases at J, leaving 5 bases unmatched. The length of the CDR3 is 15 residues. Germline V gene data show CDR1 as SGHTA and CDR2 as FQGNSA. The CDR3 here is CASSLDSGGAREQFF. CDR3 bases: TGTGCCAGCAGCTTAGATAGCGGGGGGGCTCGTGAGCAGTTCTTC. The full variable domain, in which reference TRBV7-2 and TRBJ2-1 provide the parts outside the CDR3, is GAGVSQSPSNKVTEKGKDVELRCDPISGHTALYWYRQSLGQGLEFLIYFQGNSAPDKSGLPSDRFSAERTGGSVSTLTIQRTQQEDSAVYLCASSLDSGGAREQFFGPGTRLTVL.